Listed below are T cell receptor beta chains from one sample, sequenced in a study of blood T cell repertoires in COVID-19. Measured with immunoSEQ multiplex PCR; TCRdb has only the in-frame clones, and not every one. The sample carries under 300,000 clones, approximately 90% recorded once. The sample taken for sequencing was peripheral blood. The receptors stem from a woman aged 40 to 49 who had recovered from COVID-19. CDR3s include the opening cysteine and the closing phenylalanine or tryptophan. The D gene is left open where the match is weak. The size field is filled for only some rows; it gives once, few, many or a size class.

D gene	V gene	clone size	J gene	CDR3 DNA	CDR3 protein
.	TRBV19	.	TRBJ1-2	TGTGCCAGTAGAAACTACCAGGGGGGCTACACCTTC	CASRNYQGGYTF
.	TRBV30	.	TRBJ1-1	TGTGCCTGGAAAGGCAGACGAGGGACTGAAGCTTTCTTT	CAWKGRRGTEAFF
.	TRBV12-3/TRBV12-4	.	TRBJ2-3	TGTGCCAGCAGTTCTTCCCCGGATACGCAGTATTTT	CASSSSPDTQYF
TRBD2	TRBV7-2	.	TRBJ2-3	TGTGCCAGCAGCCCCCGACTAGCGGGAGGGGATACGCAGTATTTT	CASSPRLAGGDTQYF
TRBD1	TRBV7-9	.	TRBJ2-7	TGTGCCAGCAGCCCACCGGGACAGCGACACTACGAGCAGTACTTC	CASSPPGQRHYEQYF
.	TRBV5-5	.	TRBJ2-7	TGTGCCAGCAGCTTGGTGGGGCAGGGGCCCTACGAGCAGTACTTC	CASSLVGQGPYEQYF
.	TRBV5-6	.	TRBJ1-2	TGTGCCAGCAGCTTGGTTGCGGGGATTAACTATGGCTACACCTTC	CASSLVAGINYGYTF
TRBD2	TRBV5-6	.	TRBJ2-5	TGTGCCAGCAGCTTGGGGCTAGCGGGAGATTGGGAGACCCAGTACTTC	CASSLGLAGDWETQYF
.	TRBV6-6	.	TRBJ1-3	TGTGCCAGCAGTACCACGGGGGAAAGAAACACCATATATTTT	CASSTTGERNTIYF
.	TRBV7-9	.	TRBJ2-3	TGTGCCAGCAGCTTCTCGGCTAGCGTGAGGACAGATACGCAGTATTTT	CASSFSASVRTDTQYF
TRBD1	TRBV7-3	.	TRBJ2-3	TGTGCCAGCAGCCCGACAGGGGCCGGAGGGGATACGCAGTATTTT	CASSPTGAGGDTQYF
.	TRBV6-5	.	TRBJ1-1	TGTGCCAGCAGTTCCCCGGGGGGGGGTGAAGCTTTCTTT	CASSSPGGGEAFF
.	TRBV29-1	.	TRBJ1-2	TGCAGCGTTGATAATCTGTCGGGGGGTTATGGCTACACCTTC	CSVDNLSGGYGYTF
TRBD2	TRBV7-9	once	TRBJ2-3	TGTGCCAGCAGCCCCCAGACTAGCGGGGGCACAGATACGCAGTATTTT	CASSPQTSGGTDTQYF
TRBD1	TRBV11-2	.	TRBJ2-6	TGTGCCAGCAGCCTTACTCGACAGGGCCCTGGGGCCAACGTCCTGACTTTC	CASSLTRQGPGANVLTF
.	TRBV25-1	.	TRBJ1-5	TGTGCCAGCAGTGAGTCGTACAGGAAGCCCCAGCATTTT	CASSESYRKPQHF
TRBD1	TRBV3-1/TRBV3-2	.	TRBJ2-1	TGTGCCAGCAGCCGCCCGGAAGGGTTCAGGGGGCACAATGAGCAGTTCTTC	CASSRPEGFRGHNEQFF
TRBD2	TRBV29-1	.	TRBJ2-3	TGCAGCGTTGACTGGGGGGGGTACACAGATACGCAGTATTTT	CSVDWGGYTDTQYF
.	TRBV6-2/TRBV6-3	.	TRBJ2-7	TGTGCCAGCAGTTACTCGAGAGGTTACGGAGCCTACGAGCAGTACTTC	CASSYSRGYGAYEQYF
TRBD1	TRBV9	.	TRBJ1-6	TGTGCCAGCAGCGTACAGGGGGCTGATTCACCCCTCCACTTT	CASSVQGADSPLHF